This T cell receptor beta chain came from a study of radiation and T cells in renal cell carcinoma (dated by TCRdb to the early 2020s). General notes on the study: The samples were drawn from a clinical trial, where primary renal cell carcinomas were treated with 15 Gy of stereotactic body radiation therapy and then removed by nephrectomy 4 weeks afterward. TCR beta sequencing covered 50 to 55 samples in total, comprising roughly 26 tumors and roughly 27 peripheral blood samples. Across all 50 or so samples, 4,016,671 unique CDR3 nucleotide sequences, encoding 2.5 million to 3 million unique CDR3 amino acid sequences, were identified.

The sample holds one count of this clone. Its antigen remains unidentified. The input lacks base qualities; no much larger clone sits a single base away. The intended sense of this specimen's time point label: blood 2 weeks post-SBRT. Explained via the paper, the treatment or condition label denotes: 15 Gy SBRT to primary tumor, nephrectomy 4 weeks later. To track tumor-enriched clonotypes, serial peripheral blood was sampled from radiation-treated patients at baseline and at 2 weeks and 4 weeks after SBRT. All patients had renal cell carcinoma with clear cell pathology. Genomic DNA for TCR sequencing was prepared using the QIAamp DNA Blood Mini Kit (Qiagen). Samples were included in the analyses only if all quality control checks were passed. Trimmed from V: 0 bases; trimmed from J: 8 bases; junction bases lacking a gene match: 9. Inclusive of the bounding cysteine and phenylalanine, the CDR3 is 14 residues long. Only the CDR3 portion is preserved as DNA: 42 bases, with reading frame beginning at the first base. CDR1 GTSNPN and CDR2 SVGIG are derived from the germline V gene (reference sequence).

Following the manufacturer's recommendations, the immunoSEQ kit was used to generate TCR beta libraries from genomic DNA. Library preparation used a first multiplex PCR with proprietary primers, then a second PCR adding unique barcodes, with bead cleanups after each round. Each sample batch included a kit-provided positive control reaction and a negative control reaction. The final libraries were assessed on an Agilent 4200 TapeStation D1000 ScreenTape, pooled by volume, and quantified by qPCR. Sequencing ran on an Illumina NextSeq500 with a MidOutput 150-cycle cartridge, using 156 Read1 and 15 Index1 cycles with kit custom primers. The pooled library was loaded at approximately 1 pM, with an approximately 20% PhiX control spiked in. Processing in the source paper ran as follows. The vendor-processed data were analyzed in R, and a clonotype was defined as all T cells that share the same CDR3 nucleotide sequence. For clone abundance analyses, frequencies were normalized to the 10,000 most abundant clones per sample. Public T cell clones, which averaged fewer than five per sample, were removed prior to analysis. Tumor-enriched and baseline blood-enriched clonotypes were defined by at least a 32-fold difference in abundance between compartments. A beta-binomial differential abundance model was used to identify clonotypes that expanded or contracted between blood time points. Tumor-blood repertoire similarity was measured with the Baroni-Urbani and Buser coefficient, and group comparisons used two-tailed Wilcoxon tests in R. TCRdb limited this immuneACCESS table to in-frame rearrangements with V and J called. A share of clones is missing; checked studies link under half to unresolved V genes, and the rest is unexplained. That table gives V, J and clone size, and the DNA gave D and trimming. Recorded for this sample are roughly 140,000 clones; 87% of them occurred a single time. Together, the top ten hold roughly 13% of the sample.

General findings and caveats noted by the study authors: The single-armed trial design could not address effects of radiation dose or scheduling on the TCR repertoire. An increase in top tumor clonotypes in blood was observed from baseline to 2 weeks post-radiation, followed by contraction by 4 weeks, which was taken to suggest transient expansion of tumor-resident clones. Changes in the blood repertoire were not tracked past 4 weeks after treatment. Because no pretreatment tumor biopsies were available, whether clonotypes were present in the tumor at baseline could not be determined.

The rearrangement joined TRBV30 to TRBJ1-2; TRBD1 aligns with 7 central bases. Sequences were derived from blood, sampled from a patient whose treatment included radiotherapy and nephrectomy. This clonotype was obtained from a woman between 45 and 60 years old with renal cell carcinoma. The bases read TGTGCCTGGAGTGTAAATGGACAGGCCGAAGGCTACACCTTC. This encodes CAWSVNGQAEGYTF.